This TCR beta chain was profiled in a study of blood T cell repertoires in COVID-19. Study background: Both acute and convalescent COVID-19 samples were obtained from the United States, Italy and Spain. The cDNA or gDNA used as material had been derived from T cells, B-cell-depleted T cells, or PBMCs.

Authors' analysis steps: Quantification of nucleated cells was approximated via reference gene primer amplification. Assay: immunoSEQ multiplex PCR; the TCRdb copy retains only in-frame clones and omits some. V, J and clone size were drawn from that table, and D and trimming were deduced from the DNA. The data show over 60,000 clones, approximately 84% seen once. The specimen sequenced was peripheral blood. The TCR originated in a man in his 70s with active or convalescent COVID-19.

The CDR3 protein is CASSLQGAETEAFF. Written as DNA, the CDR3 is TGTGCCAGCAGCTTACAGGGGGCGGAAACTGAAGCTTTCTTT. The rearrangement joins TRBV11-2 to TRBJ1-1, with 8 bases that match TRBD1. This CDR3 is built from 14 residues. Germline V lookup: CDR1 SGHAT, CDR2 FQNNGV. Unmatched junction bases numbered 4, after V lost 2 bases and J lost 5 bases.